The next 8 T cell receptor beta chains were all read from a single sample in a study of beta chain features in type 1 diabetes. cDNA synthesis used the whole RNA isolate, giving expressed TCRB sequences. TCRdb's table, derived via immunoSEQ multiplex PCR, lists solely in-frame clones and lacks some. The repertoire holds 350,000 to 450,000 clones, about 15% seen once, with under 0.02% in the top ten. The sequenced material came from naive CD4+ T cells from blood. These receptors were collected from a woman aged 18-35 years in good health.

The V and J genes are TRBV11-2 and TRBJ2-7; perhaps TRBD1 as D (6 bases). There are 13 residues in the CDR3. The germline V gene has CDR1 SGHAT and CDR2 FQNNGV. Deletions cut 8 bases from V and 5 bases from J, with 16 bases between. Written as DNA, the CDR3 is TGTGCCAGCGGATTATCCGGGACAAACGAGCAGTACTTC. Protein sequence: CASGLSGTNEQYF.

The chain recombines TRBV29-1 with TRBJ1-1, with D possibly matching TRBD1 (6 bases). Germline CDR1 is SQVTM and CDR2 is ANQGSEA. The CDR3 length is 15 residues. V was shortened by 2 bases and J by 5 bases, with 18 bases between the two germline ends. The CDR3 DNA reads as TGCAGCGTTGAAACAGGGCGGCGGGCTAGGACTGAAGCTTTCTTT. It translates to CSVETGRRARTEAFF. Full variable domain (rest looked up from reference TRBV29-1 and TRBJ1-1): SAVISQKPSRDICQRGTSLTIQCQVDSQVTMMFWYRQQPGQSLTLIATANQGSEATYESGFVIDKFPISRPNLTFSTLTVSNMSPEDSSIYLCSVETGRRARTEAFFGQGTRLTVV.

This chain connects TRBV2 to TRBJ1-4; D gene unclear. Trimming stripped 3 bases from V and 0 bases from J, with 8 bases between. There are 15 residues in the CDR3. Germline V gene data show CDR1 as SNHLY and CDR2 as FYNNEI. As DNA, the CDR3 is TGTGCCAGCAGTGACCCGGGGACAACTAATGAAAAACTGTTTTTT. Translation: CASSDPGTTNEKLFF.

The J gene is TRBJ2-1, the V gene TRBV28; 7 bases agree with TRBD1. Germline CDR1 is MDHEN and CDR2 is SYDVKM. CDR3 length: 13 residues. The V and J ends lost 5 bases and 7 bases, in that order; junction bases with no gene match: 5. The CDR3 sequence is CASSEQGNNEQFF. Here the CDR3 DNA reads TGTGCCAGCAGTGAACAGGGGAATAATGAGCAGTTCTTC.

This clone has just a few counts. This rearrangement joins TRBV29-1 to TRBJ1-1; 7 nucleotides match TRBD1. CDR3 size: 13 residues. The germline gives CDR1 SQVTM, CDR2 ANQGSEA. The V gene end was trimmed by 0 bases and the J gene end by 3 bases; junction bases not matched to a gene: 1. The CDR3 region has the DNA TGCAGCGTTGAAGAACAGGGGTACACTGAAGCTTTCTTT. Its protein is CSVEEQGYTEAFF.

This chain uses TRBV6-5 with TRBJ2-7; D may be TRBD2 (5 bases). V shed 4 bases and J shed 3 bases, with 13 bases lying between them. CDR3 length equals 14 residues. The germline V gene encodes CDR1 MNHEY and CDR2 SVGAGI. Here the CDR3 DNA reads TGTGCCAGCAGTTTCAGGACTTGGGACTACGAGCAGTACTTC. Translated, it gives CASSFRTWDYEQYF.

J is TRBJ1-5 and V is TRBV9; TRBD1 aligns across 7 bases. This CDR3 has 16 residues. Germline CDR1 is SGDLS and CDR2 is YYNGEE. V trimming: 3 bases; J trimming: 1 base; junction bases outside the gene matches: 7. The CDR3 DNA follows: TGTGCCAGCAGCGCAGGGGGGCAATTGAGCAATCAGCCCCAGCATTTT. It encodes CASSAGGQLSNQPQHF.

There are a few counts of this clone. This sequence joins TRBV15 and TRBJ2-3; D is possibly TRBD1 (5 bases). Per germline, CDR1 LNHNV and CDR2 YYDKDF (reference sequence). Trimming left V 0 bases short and J 3 bases short, with 10 bases between. This CDR3 is built from 15 residues. CDR3 region: CATSREQGRTDTQYF. The CDR3 DNA reads as TGTGCCACCAGCAGAGAGCAGGGTCGGACAGATACGCAGTATTTT.